The 9 T cell receptor beta chains reported below all come from one sample, sequenced in a study of shared clonotypes between healthy human individuals. Assay used: immunoSEQ multiplex PCR; TCRdb lists only in-frame clones, some missing. The data hold about 2.3 million clones, with around 90% observed a single time. Input material: naive CD4+ T cells from PBMCs. Subset meaning: CD45RA+ positively selected. These receptors all stem from a man aged 18 to 30 in good health. Some clones in this sample may be carry-over from other donors' samples.

This chain uses TRBV9 with TRBJ1-1, with D unresolved. The CDR3 is made up of 14 amino acids. Trimming removed 4 bases from V and 6 bases from J, with 16 bases in between. Germline V lookup: CDR1 SGDLS, CDR2 YYNGEE. This chain's CDR3 is CASSSRAASAEAFF. CDR3 nucleotides: TGTGCCAGCAGCTCGAGGGCCGCGAGCGCTGAAGCTTTCTTT.

The V gene is TRBV6-1, the J gene TRBJ1-2; the D is unclear. V shed 1 base and J shed 9 bases, with 12 bases lying between them. Germline-derived CDR1 and CDR2 are MNHNS and SASEGT. The length of the CDR3 is 13 residues. CDR3 in DNA: TGTGCCAGCAGTGAAGGCAGGACCCGGAGCTACACCTTC. Protein sequence: CASSEGRTRSYTF.

The chain is built from TRBV5-1 and TRBJ2-7; 7 positions agree with TRBD1. CDR1 and CDR2 from the germline V gene are SGHRS and YFSETQ. CDR3 length: 16 amino acids. The V segment lost 2 bases and the J segment 0 bases; nucleotides outside the gene matches: 8. The CDR3 region has the DNA TGCGCCAGCAGCTTACTCACAGGGGAAAGCTCCTACGAGCAGTACTTC. As protein: CASSLLTGESSYEQYF.

About this clone itself: The junction does not match germline at one end; this may be a read error. This rearrangement joins TRBV13 to TRBJ2-1; TRBD2 is a possible D gene (6 bases). This CDR3 is 21 amino acids long. Per germline, CDR1 PRHDT and CDR2 FYEKMQ (reference sequence). The CDR3 reads CASIDSGGVTRRAFLHNGQFF. The CDR3 DNA is TGTGCCAGCATCGACTCAGGAGGGGTGACAAGAAGGGCGTTCCTACACAATGGGCAGTTCTTC. The whole variable domain, remainder taken from reference TRBV13 and TRBJ2-1, is AAGVIQSPRHLIKEKRETATLKCYPIPRHDTVYWYQQGPGQDPQFLISFYEKMQSDKGSIPDRFSAQQFSDYHSELNMSSLELGDSALYFCASIDSGGVTRRAFLHNGQFFGPGTRLTVL.

The V and J genes are TRBV19 and TRBJ2-6; 7 bases are a match to TRBD1. The V and J ends lost 6 bases and 0 bases, in that order; junction bases with no gene match: 2. CDR3 length: 15 residues. Germline loops: CDR1 LNHDA, CDR2 SQIVND (reference sequence). CDR3: CASRGQSSGANVLTF. In nucleotides, the CDR3 is TGTGCCAGTAGGGGACAGAGCTCTGGGGCCAACGTCCTGACTTTC.

The chain is built from TRBV5-6 and TRBJ2-5; a possible D gene is TRBD2 (6 bases). The CDR3 loop spans 15 amino acids. The V end lost 0 bases, the J end lost 3 bases, and 12 bases lay between the germline ends. Germline CDR1 and CDR2: SGHDT and YYEEEE. CDR3 coding DNA: TGTGCCAGCAGCTTGGTCCCGGGGGTGGAAGAGACCCAGTACTTC. It yields the protein CASSLVPGVEETQYF.

The chain combines TRBV28 with TRBJ2-3; D perhaps matches TRBD1 (7 bases). V was cut by 5 bases and J by 2 bases, with 17 bases left in between. CDR3 length equals 16 residues. CDR1 and CDR2 (germline): MDHEN, SYDVKM. CDR3 sequence reads: CASSLARTGFTDTQYF. The CDR3 nucleotides are TGTGCCAGCAGTCTAGCGAGGACAGGTTTCACAGATACGCAGTATTTT. Together with reference TRBV28 and TRBJ2-3, the CDR3 gives the full variable domain: DVKVTQSSRYLVKRTGEKVFLECVQDMDHENMFWYRQDPGLGLRLIYFSYDVKMKEKGDIPEGYSVSREKKERFSLILESASTNQTSMYLCASSLARTGFTDTQYFGPGTRLTVL.

This clone was detected only once. The chain links TRBV19 to TRBJ1-3; maybe TRBD1 (5 bases). CDR1 is LNHDA, CDR2 SQIVND, per germline (reference sequence). The CDR3 has 17 residues. V was clipped by 3 bases and J by 4 bases, with 19 bases between them. Here the CDR3 reads CASSMAWGLRDGNTIYF. The CDR3 bases are TGTGCCAGTAGTATGGCTTGGGGACTTCGGGACGGAAACACCATATATTTT.

The chain uses TRBV5-3 and TRBJ2-7, with D possibly matching TRBD1 (6 bases). TRBV5-3 is an open reading frame, and its role is uncertain. This CDR3 has 16 residues. The V and J ends lost 3 bases and 3 bases respectively, with 19 bases between them. This chain's CDR3 is CARSWGRRTLLYEQYF. The CDR3 DNA sequence: TGTGCCAGAAGCTGGGGGCGTAGGACTCTACTCTACGAGCAGTACTTC.